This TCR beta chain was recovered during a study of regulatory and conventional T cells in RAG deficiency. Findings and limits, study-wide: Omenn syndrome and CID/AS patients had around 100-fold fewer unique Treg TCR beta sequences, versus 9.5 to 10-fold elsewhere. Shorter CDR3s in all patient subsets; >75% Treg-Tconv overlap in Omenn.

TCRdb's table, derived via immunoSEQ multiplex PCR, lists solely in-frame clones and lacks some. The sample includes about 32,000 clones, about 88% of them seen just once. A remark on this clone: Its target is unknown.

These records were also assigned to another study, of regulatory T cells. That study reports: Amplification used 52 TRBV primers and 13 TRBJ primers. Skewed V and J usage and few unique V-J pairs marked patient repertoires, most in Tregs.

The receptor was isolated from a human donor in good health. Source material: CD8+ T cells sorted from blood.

For the CDR3, the DNA is TGTGCCAGCAGCGTAGGGGCAGGGGTCGGAGCTGGGGCCAACGTCCTGACTTTC. Protein product: CASSVGAGVGAGANVLTF. V gene TRBV9 combines with J gene TRBJ2-6; D perhaps matches TRBD1 (6 bases). With 0 bases removed from V and 2 bases from J, the gap between germline ends came to 15 bases. The CDR3 runs 18 residues. Germline V gene sequence: CDR1 SGDLS, CDR2 YYNGEE.